This paragraph reports one TCR beta chain. No antigen is known for it. Time point of the sample: technical triplicate 3. Unsorted libraries used 2 million PBMCs kept at -80 degrees C. This sample is drawn from a study of neurological immune-mediated disorders. The cDNA came from 5'RACE, which used 10-nucleotide random UMIs. MiXCR, applied by TCRdb to the 5' RACE reads, yields one record per CDR3 protein. The table lists about 42,000 distinct CDR3 sequences, under 25% of them singletons. The germline V gene encodes CDR1 SGDLS and CDR2 YYNGEE. This CDR3 comprises 15 residues. The V and J ends lost 3 bases and 3 bases respectively, with 15 bases between them. Study results and caveats: In HTLV-1-associated myelopathy, TCR clonal expansion was greatest, whereas multiple sclerosis had the least, falling below healthy controls.

The sequenced sample consisted of PBMCs. This rearrangement joins TRBV9 to TRBJ1-1; D is unclear. The TCR was taken from a man between 60 and 70 years old with HTLV-1-associated myelopathy (HAM/TSP). CDR3 sequence: CASSASPSGDTEAFF. CDR3 bases: TGTGCCAGCAGCGCGAGCCCCTCGGGTGACACTGAAGCTTTCTTT.